One T cell receptor (beta chain) is described in this entry. Its antigen is still unknown. Germline and junction disagree at one end, which may indicate a read error. Sequencing involved patients with CD8+CD57+ cell expansion previously shown by flow cytometry. The cohort consisted entirely of patients having severe acquired aplastic anemia. By the time of blood sampling, patients had still received no therapy. Germline lookup yields CDR1 KGHDR and CDR2 SFDVKD. The CDR3 consists of 13 residues. This specimen belongs to a study of CD8+CD57+ T cells in acquired aplastic anemia. Whole-study context: The study obtained an average of about 3.2 ug of DNA from sorted CD4+ and CD8+ cells. Study results and limitations: Between patients and controls, around 30 CD8+ CDR3 sequences were found in common.

According to the study, genomic DNA was the template for TCR beta VDJ and CDR3 profiling. TCRdb processed the reads anew with MiXCR; each CDR3 protein has one entry. The table has roughly 200,000 distinct CDR3 sequences, 65% seen once. The chain recombines TRBV24-1 with TRBJ1-4; TRBD1 matches 8 bases. The source material was sorted CD4+, CD8+, or CD8+CD57+ T cells (not recorded which) from PBMCs. The receptor was isolated from a human donor with aplastic anemia. The CDR3 DNA reads TGTGCCACCAGTGATGACAGGGGAAGAAAGACTGTTTTT. Amino acid sequence: CATSDDRGRKTVF.